This TCR beta chain was identified during a study of control samples from healthy donors and cancer patients. This CDR3 spans 15 amino acids. The germline CDR1 and CDR2 sequences are SGHRS and YFSETQ. V was pared by 5 bases and J by 13 bases, with 14 bases of the junction left unmatched. TCRdb's copy holds only in-frame clones and misses some; the assay was immunoSEQ multiplex PCR. The data show 80,000 to 100,000 clones, over 60% seen once. Sequencing was carried out using blood. This receptor was taken from a woman in her thirties in good health. The chain couples TRBV5-1 to TRBJ1-6, with 8 bases matching TRBD1. The CDR3 region is CASSQQGARTDPLHF. In DNA, the CDR3 is TGCGCCAGCAGTCAGCAGGGGGCGCGAACCGATCCCCTCCACTTT.